This T cell receptor beta chain was sequenced for a study of identical twins. Study findings and constraints: Beta clonotypes that were abundant in cord blood contained fewer insertions, a pattern absent from memory repertoires. Out-of-frame alpha sequences common to twins exhibited a surplus of low generation probability.

The CDR3 is 17 residues long. V shed 4 bases and J shed 2 bases, with 20 bases lying between them. Germline values: CDR1 SGHRS, CDR2 YFSETQ. cDNA carried unique molecular identifiers, and a universal primer site was added by template switching. TCRdb fed the 5' RACE reads into MiXCR, producing one record per CDR3 protein. The repertoire holds roughly 490,000 distinct CDR3 sequences, with approximately 15% as singletons. This clonotype was detected a few times. Its antigen is currently unknown. These data were also reused for a study on yellow fever vaccine responses in identical twins.

The V gene is TRBV5-1, the J gene TRBJ2-3; D ambiguous. The sequenced material came from CD4+ T cells sorted from blood. The TCR was taken from a young woman in good health. The CDR3 region is CASSPRKFFKNTDTQYF. The CDR3, as DNA: TGCGCCAGCAGCCCCAGGAAGTTTTTCAAGAACACAGATACGCAGTATTTT.